This TCR beta chain was recovered during a study of somatic mutations in cytotoxic T cells in rheumatoid arthritis. In the study overall: Patients gave 30 ml EDTA peripheral blood immediately after diagnosis, prior to starting treatment.

The repertoire was sequenced with immunoSEQ multiplex PCR; TCRdb's copy has only in-frame clones and lacks some. The table lists tens of thousands of clones, 82% of them singletons. The CDR3 spans 14 residues. The V gene lost 1 base and the J gene lost 4 bases, with 7 bases spanning the gap. Germline CDR1 reads SGHVS; CDR2 reads FQNEAQ. Comment on this clone: Its antigen is unidentified.

The study's findings and limits: A rise in CD8+ clonality with age was seen in rheumatoid arthritis patients but not in healthy controls.

Source material: CD8+ T cells sorted from blood. This receptor was obtained from an adult with rheumatoid arthritis. The chain employs TRBV7-8 and TRBJ2-2; no definite D call. The CDR3 is CASSLGASTGELFF. CDR3 DNA sequence: TGTGCCAGCAGCTTAGGGGCCTCCACCGGGGAGCTGTTTTTT.